This T cell receptor beta chain was documented in a study of blood T cell repertoires in COVID-19. The CDR3 has 14 residues. Germline-derived CDR1 and CDR2 are MNHNS and SASEGT. Trimming at V came to 1 base and at J to 6 bases, leaving 5 bases not matched to a gene. Generated by immunoSEQ multiplex PCR, the TCRdb table keeps only in-frame clones and is missing some. The top ten clones hold about 10% of a sample with approximately 260,000 clones, around 85% of them seen once. What was sequenced was peripheral blood. The receptor was derived from a woman in her 70s with acute or convalescent COVID-19. The V and J genes are TRBV6-1 and TRBJ1-2; 7 bases are shared with TRBD1. The CDR3 here is CASSEVGQFNGYTF. CDR3 DNA: TGTGCCAGCAGTGAAGTGGGACAGTTTAATGGCTACACCTTC.